This T cell receptor beta chain was captured by sequencing in a study of OX40 agonist ivuxolimab in advanced cancers. Study details: Patients got intravenous ivuxolimab at 0.01 to 10 mg/kg every 2 weeks.

Study results and caveats: Low clonal expansion, among the lowest seen, marked partial responders at 0.1-3.0 mg/kg.

Clones were sequenced by immunoSEQ multiplex PCR, and TCRdb holds only the in-frame ones, with some missing. The sample has 55,000 to 75,000 clones; 86% are singletons. Trimming cost V 5 bases and J 5 bases; bases outside gene matches: 7. This CDR3 is built from 14 residues. Per the germline V gene, CDR1 is MGHRA and CDR2 is YSYEKL. Concerning this clone: Antigen unknown.

Material: CD4+ or CD8+ T cells sorted from blood, obtained in a trial of the OX40 agonist ivuxolimab. The receptor comes from an adult with an advanced solid tumor such as melanoma, head and neck, liver or kidney cancer. The chain couples TRBV4-1 to TRBJ1-2; 8 nucleotides line up with TRBD1. CDR3 in amino acids: CASSAGGNWYGYTF. CDR3 in DNA: TGCGCCAGCAGCGCAGGGGGCAATTGGTATGGCTACACCTTC.